Below, 27 T cell receptor beta chains from the same sample are listed, as sequenced in a study of blood T cell repertoires in COVID-19. Profiling relied on immunoSEQ multiplex PCR, and the TCRdb table lists in-frame clones only, not all of them. Seen here are about 64,000 clones, approximately 86% observed once, and the top ten hold more than 0.95%. The sequencing input was peripheral blood. These receptors all stem from a man aged 35-49 years with acute or convalescent COVID-19.

Written as DNA, the CDR3 is TGTGCCAGCAGTGACTTGGGAGGAGGAAACACCATATATTTT. Its protein is CASSDLGGGNTIYF. The chain is built from TRBV25-1 and TRBJ1-3; D remains unclear. Germline CDR1 and CDR2: MGHDK and SYGVNS. Trimming stripped 3 bases from V and 4 bases from J, with 10 bases between. The CDR3 runs to 14 residues.

The chain joins TRBV11-2 to TRBJ2-2; D may be TRBD2 (5 bases). CDR1 SGHAT and CDR2 FQNNGV come from the germline V gene. Trimming removed 5 bases at V and 4 bases at J, with 11 bases between. There are 14 residues in the CDR3. The CDR3 loop reads CASSPWAGTGELFF. The DNA for the CDR3 is TGTGCCAGCAGCCCTTGGGCGGGCACCGGGGAGCTGTTTTTT. Combining the CDR3 with reference TRBV11-2 and TRBJ2-2 gives the whole variable domain EAGVAQSPRYKIIEKRQSVAFWCNPISGHATLYWYQQILGQGPKLLIQFQNNGVVDDSQLPKDRFSAERLKGVDSTLKIQPAKLEDSAVYLCASSPWAGTGELFFGEGSRLTVL.

This chain uses TRBV12-3 or TRBV12-4 with TRBJ1-2; D possibly corresponds to TRBD1 (5 bases). The V end lost 5 bases, the J end lost 6 bases, and 10 bases lay between the germline ends. This CDR3 region has 12 residues. The CDR3 region has the DNA TGTGCCAGCAGTCCAGGGTATAATGGCTACACCTTC. This gives the protein CASSPGYNGYTF.

The rearrangement uses TRBV27 and TRBJ1-1; 7 positions agree with TRBD1. From germline, CDR1 is MNHEY and CDR2 SMNVEV (reference sequence). The CDR3 is made up of 15 amino acids. V trimming: 6 bases; J trimming: 7 bases; junction bases outside the gene matches: 14. CDR3 loop: CASSPRFEGAFEAFF. For the CDR3, the DNA is TGTGCCAGCAGCCCCCGTTTTGAGGGGGCCTTTGAAGCTTTCTTT.

The chain combines TRBV10-3 with TRBJ1-1, with D tentatively TRBD1 (6 bases). V gave up 3 bases and J gave up 8 bases, with 22 bases separating them. From germline, CDR1 is ENHRY and CDR2 SYGVKD. The CDR3 spans 16 residues. In nucleotides, the CDR3 is TGTGCCATCAGTGATCACCCCGGGGGGCAGGTCAGGGAAGCTTTCTTT. It codes for CAISDHPGGQVREAFF.

The chain couples TRBV4-1 to TRBJ1-1, with 8 bases that match TRBD1. Germline V gene data show CDR1 as MGHRA and CDR2 as YSYEKL. The CDR3 has 15 residues. J lost 4 bases, V lost 2 bases, and 6 bases had no gene match. CDR3 loop: CASSQWTGTGTEAFF. CDR3 sequence (DNA): TGCGCCAGCAGCCAATGGACAGGGACGGGCACTGAAGCTTTCTTT.

The V call is TRBV7-2, the J call TRBJ1-1; D possibly corresponds to TRBD1 (6 bases). Trimming took off 3 bases at V and 5 bases at J, with 13 bases between the two ends. This CDR3 spans 14 amino acids. Germline loops: CDR1 SGHTA, CDR2 FQGNSA. This CDR3 reads CASSFTDQGTEAFF. The CDR3 region has the DNA TGTGCCAGCAGCTTCACCGACCAGGGGACTGAAGCTTTCTTT.

The chain couples TRBV18 to TRBJ1-6; 8 bases are shared with TRBD1. The J segment lost 0 bases and the V segment lost 3 bases, leaving 13 bases of the junction unmatched. Germline V lookup: CDR1 KGHSH, CDR2 LQKENI. The CDR3 consists of 20 residues. The CDR3: CASSPYGGQALSSYNSPLHF. CDR3 bases: TGTGCCAGCTCACCCTACGGGGGACAGGCCTTGAGCTCCTATAATTCACCCCTCCACTTT.

CDR3 sequence reads: CASILAENTGELFF. For the CDR3, the DNA is TGTGCCAGCATTCTAGCGGAGAACACCGGGGAGCTGTTTTTT. V usage is TRBV2 and J usage is TRBJ2-2, with 7 bases aligning to TRBD2. V shed 7 bases and J 1 base; nucleotides not matched to a gene: 3. Germline CDR1 is SNHLY and CDR2 is FYNNEI. The CDR3 consists of 14 residues.

In this sample, this clone turned up a few times. CDR3 protein: CASSIARGHQETQYF. In DNA form, the CDR3 reads TGTGCCAGTAGTATAGCCAGGGGACACCAAGAGACCCAGTACTTC. This chain joins TRBV19 and TRBJ2-5; a weak D match, TRBD1 (6 bases). V was cut by 1 base and J by 0 bases, with 9 bases left in between. The V gene's germline CDR1 is LNHDA and CDR2 SQIVND (reference sequence). This CDR3 contains 15 residues. Filled out from reference TRBV19 and TRBJ2-5, the complete variable domain reads DGGITQSPKYLFRKEGQNVTLSCEQNLNHDAMYWYRQDPGQGLRLIYYSQIVNDFQKGDIAEGYSVSREKKESFPLTVTSAQKNPTAFYLCASSIARGHQETQYFGPGTRLLVL.

The chain carries TRBV19 and TRBJ2-7, with D perhaps TRBD1 (6 bases). This CDR3 is built from 14 residues. V was shortened by 5 bases and J by 3 bases, with 14 bases between the two germline ends. CDR1 and CDR2 from the germline V gene are LNHDA and SQIVND (reference sequence). CDR3 sequence (DNA): TGTGCCAGTAGTCCGCAGGGGATGGGCTACGAGCAGTACTTC. Its translation is CASSPQGMGYEQYF.

The chain combines TRBV5-4 with TRBJ1-6, with a possible D match to TRBD1 (5 bases). Trimming shortened V by 3 bases and J by 9 bases, and 13 bases separated the two germline ends. The CDR3 sequence is 14 residues long. Germline CDR1 is SGHNT and CDR2 is YYREEE (reference sequence). CDR3 sequence (DNA): TGTGCCAGCAGCTCCGGGACTTCTAGTTCACCCCTCCACTTT. This translates into CASSSGTSSSPLHF.

The genes are TRBV5-6 and TRBJ1-1; 7 bases are shared with TRBD1. The CDR3 sequence is 15 residues long. Germline V gives CDR1 SGHDT, CDR2 YYEEEE. The V and J ends lost 4 bases and 1 base, in that order; junction bases with no gene match: 7. In nucleotides, the CDR3 is TGTGCCAGCAGCCGATTGGACAGGAGGAACACTGAAGCTTTCTTT. It is translated as CASSRLDRRNTEAFF.

The V gene is TRBV11-1, the J gene TRBJ2-3; 10 nucleotides agree with TRBD2. This CDR3 has 16 residues. Germline V lookup: CDR1 SGHAT, CDR2 FQDESV (reference sequence). Trimming cost V 3 bases and J 3 bases; bases outside gene matches: 6. CDR3 nucleotides: TGTGCCAGCAGCTTGAAAGGTAGCGGGGGGACAGATACGCAGTATTTT. Amino acid sequence: CASSLKGSGGTDTQYF.

The count of this clone is one. The gene calls are TRBV15 and TRBJ1-1; no clear D gene. Looked up from germline, CDR1 is LNHNV and CDR2 is YYDKDF (reference sequence). The CDR3 contains 14 residues. Trimming removed 0 bases at V and 8 bases at J, with 13 bases between. CDR3: CATSRERSGIEAFF. The CDR3 region has the DNA TGTGCCACCAGCAGAGAGAGGTCCGGAATCGAAGCTTTCTTT.

V usage is TRBV14 and J usage is TRBJ1-2; tentatively, D is TRBD1 (6 bases). The ends were cut back, 3 bases at V and 4 bases at J, with 15 bases in the middle. This CDR3 has 15 residues. In germline, CDR1 is SGHDN, CDR2 FVKESK. The CDR3 reads CASSQGGQSPYGYTF. The DNA of the CDR3 is TGTGCCAGCAGCCAGGGTGGACAGAGCCCCTATGGCTACACCTTC.

J is TRBJ2-1 and V is TRBV6-1; no clear D gene. The germline V and J ends were trimmed by 3 bases and 7 bases, with 16 bases remaining between them. Germline CDR1 reads MNHNS; CDR2 reads SASEGT. This CDR3 comprises 15 residues. The CDR3 DNA follows: TGTGCCAGCAGTGACCCGATGAACTCGCGAAATGAGCAGTTCTTC. This codes for CASSDPMNSRNEQFF.

The V gene is TRBV29-1, the J gene TRBJ2-7; possible D gene TRBD1, 6 bases. The V end lost 7 bases, the J end lost 6 bases, and 13 bases lay between the germline ends. Per the germline V gene, CDR1 is SQVTM and CDR2 is ANQGSEA. The CDR3 has 11 residues. The CDR3 loop is CSARTVGEQYF. In DNA, the CDR3 is TGCAGCGCTCGGACAGTGGGCGAGCAGTACTTC.

The chain employs TRBV19 and TRBJ1-1; D not certain. The CDR3 sequence is 14 residues long. Germline CDR1 reads LNHDA; CDR2 reads SQIVND (reference sequence). V gave up 5 bases and J gave up 1 base, with 11 bases separating them. Here the CDR3 reads CASSPPYSNTEAFF. As DNA, the CDR3 is TGTGCCAGTAGTCCCCCATACTCGAACACTGAAGCTTTCTTT.

The chain couples TRBV5-1 to TRBJ1-1, with 8 bases fitting TRBD1. Trimming at V came to 6 bases and at J to 5 bases, leaving 12 bases not matched to a gene. The CDR3 has 15 amino acids. CDR1 SGHRS and CDR2 YFSETQ come from the germline V gene. The chain's CDR3 is CASMGTLGTGTEAFF. The CDR3 nucleotides are TGCGCCAGCATGGGAACCCTTGGGACAGGTACTGAAGCTTTCTTT.

V usage is TRBV2 and J usage is TRBJ2-1, with 11 bases matching TRBD2. V gave up 6 bases and J gave up 8 bases; unmatched junction bases: 9. The germline CDR1 and CDR2 sequences are SNHLY and FYNNEI. The length of the CDR3 is 15 residues. CDR3 residues: CASRAKGLAEDEQFF. DNA of the CDR3: TGTGCCAGCAGGGCTAAGGGACTAGCGGAGGATGAGCAGTTCTTC.

The genes are TRBV12-3 or TRBV12-4 and TRBJ2-1, with a tentative D call TRBD2 (5 bases). The CDR3 contains 11 residues. Trimming cost V 6 bases and J 13 bases, with 13 bases left between them. The CDR3, as DNA: TGTGCCAGCAGCCTTAAAGCGGTTCAGTTCTTC. Amino acid sequence: CASSLKAVQFF.

V usage is TRBV15 and J usage is TRBJ2-1; TRBD2 is a possible D gene (7 bases). Germline loops: CDR1 LNHNV, CDR2 YYDKDF (reference sequence). V was trimmed by 0 bases and J by 7 bases, leaving 16 bases between them. The length of the CDR3 is 16 residues. As DNA, the CDR3 is TGTGCCACCAGCAGAGATTGGGGGGGCCTCGGTAATGAGCAGTTCTTC. Translation gives CATSRDWGGLGNEQFF.

The V gene is TRBV6-5, the J gene TRBJ1-4; 7 positions agree with TRBD1. CDR3 length equals 15 residues. CDR1 and CDR2 from the germline V gene are MNHEY and SVGAGI. V shed 6 bases, J shed 7 bases, and the junction held 11 bases outside the gene matches. CDR3 protein: CASRRSTGSAEKLFF. CDR3 sequence (DNA): TGTGCCAGCAGAAGATCGACAGGGTCCGCTGAAAAACTGTTTTTT.

The CDR3 region is CASSSFSGLSYEQYF. In DNA form, the CDR3 reads TGCGCCAGCAGCTCATTTAGCGGCTTGAGCTACGAGCAGTACTTC. The chain links TRBV5-1 to TRBJ2-7, with a tentative D call TRBD2 (6 bases). V lost 3 bases and J 3 bases, leaving 16 bases between the germline ends. CDR3 size: 15 residues. The germline V gene encodes CDR1 SGHRS and CDR2 YFSETQ.

A word on this clone: This same CDR3 is encoded by further DNA sequences in the sample. The rearrangement links TRBV10-2 to TRBJ1-4, with 8 bases fitting TRBD1. The CDR3 totals 15 residues. After removal of 2 bases from V and 8 bases from J, the junction contained 7 bases not matched to a gene. Germline V gives CDR1 WSHSY, CDR2 SAAADI. The CDR3 loop reads CASSEPGQGGEKLFF. The CDR3 DNA is TGCGCCAGCAGTGAGCCCGGACAGGGAGGCGAAAAACTGTTTTTT.

This clone was seen a handful of times. The chain recombines TRBV30 with TRBJ2-5; TRBD2 agrees at 7 bases. This CDR3 is 14 amino acids long. V dropped 5 bases and J dropped 5; count of bases not matched to a gene: 11. Germline values: CDR1 GTSNPN, CDR2 SVGIG (reference sequence). CDR3 loop: CAWSSGVGSETQYF. The CDR3 nucleotides are TGTGCCTGGTCGAGCGGGGTAGGGTCGGAGACCCAGTACTTC.